This T cell receptor (beta chain) was profiled in a study of blood T cell repertoires in COVID-19 (TCRdb year 2020). Regarding the complete study: Collaborator samples came from the United States, Italy and Spain and covered acute and convalescent phases of COVID-19. The dataset comprised deeply sampled blood TCRbeta repertoires from subjects exposed to, actively infected with, or recovered from COVID-19. Samples were obtained from the ongoing ImmuneRACE study (first 160 participants) and from about 1,300 subjects provided by 6 global collaborators. The material from the prospective study consisted of cDNA or gDNA derived from T cells, B-cell-depleted T cells, or PBMCs. Where available, HLA class I and class II types were taken from metadata supplied by the sample provider and were not determined by assay-based typing. The repertoires were released in a freely available public database intended as a resource for research on the immune response to SARS-CoV-2. A de-identified subject ID, COVID-19 status, age in years and sex were almost always included in the sample metadata.

Results the study describes overall, beyond this receptor: How much clinical and demographic metadata was included differed by source and by participant, and the metadata was provided uncurated.

Trimming takes 4 bases from V and 6 bases from J, and the germline ends sit 7 bases apart. Sequences SNHLY (CDR1) and FYNNEI (CDR2) are obtained from the germline V gene. The CDR3 has 13 amino acids, counting the end cysteine and phenylalanine. Of the read, only the CDR3 DNA is kept; its 39 bases are in frame from base 1. On this clone itself: Which antigen it targets is not known. Base qualities are not at hand, and no much larger clone is one base apart.

Collaborating institutions collected whole blood in K2EDTA tubes following their own protocols. Collaborator samples were shipped for TCRbeta analysis as frozen whole blood, isolated PBMCs, or DNA extracted from either sample type. TCRbeta CDR3 regions were amplified from genomic DNA by means of the immunoSEQ Assay, a bias-controlled multiplex PCR. For the original study's pipeline: Within the assay, amplification of reference gene primers was used to estimate how many nucleated cells each sample contained. Sequence reads were collapsed and filtered to measure the absolute abundance of every unique TCRbeta CDR3 rearrangement. For each sample, productive Simpson clonality was calculated as the square root of Simpson's diversity index across productive rearrangements. The table comes from immuneACCESS by way of TCRdb, which keeps in-frame sequences with V and J called. Part of the clones is missing from these tables; in studies checked, under half for an unresolved V gene and the rest for unknown reasons. V and J calls and clone size are as listed in that table; D and trimming were resolved from the DNA. Present in this sample are 95,000 to 100,000 clones, 85% of which were seen just once. More than 1.5% of the sample rests with the top ten.

The clonotype was recovered from a woman between 65 and 79 years old with active or convalescent COVID-19. The rearranged chain carries TRBV2 and TRBJ1-6; TRBD1 is a possible D gene, resting on 5 matching bases. Sequenced sample: peripheral blood. The CDR3 has the sequence CASSGQSNSPLHF. Here is the DNA: TGTGCCAGCAGTGGACAGAGTAATTCACCCCTCCACTTT.